This TCR beta chain is from a study of cytomegalovirus exposure and HLA in healthy donors. The PCR was carried out with 60 Vbeta primers and 13 Jbeta primers. Assay used: immunoSEQ multiplex PCR; TCRdb lists only in-frame clones, some missing. This sample has more than 150,000 clones, with over 75% found just once. Study-level points and caveats: TCR sequences were mostly rare, though some public TCRs occurred in many donors. The investigators catalogued 150 to 200 TCR beta chains as cytomegalovirus-associated. In presence/absence analyses, roughly uniform sequencing depth across donors was assumed. An analysis was carried out later, and it reportedly showed fewer N-insertions in an Asian-associated ancestry cluster than the approximately 700-donor mean.

Concerning this clone itself: Its antigen is not identified.

There are 15 residues in the CDR3. The germline V gene has CDR1 LNHDA and CDR2 SQIVND (reference sequence). V lost 3 bases and J lost 7, with 16 bases in between. This receptor was taken from a girl under three years old in good health and CMV-seronegative. Specimen: PBMCs. The chain joins TRBV19 to TRBJ2-1; maybe TRBD2 (5 bases). In DNA, the CDR3 is TGTGCCAGTAGTATTCCTCGGGCCCCGGGGAATGAGCAGTTCTTC. This encodes CASSIPRAPGNEQFF.